The 18 T cell receptor beta chains reported below all come from one sample, sequenced in a study of T cells in localized non-small cell lung cancer. The table came from immunoSEQ multiplex PCR; TCRdb's copy has only in-frame clones and leaves some out. The data contain around 100,000 clones, roughly 86% of them singletons. Source: peripheral blood, taken before any cancer treatment. The receptors stem from a man between 40 and 69 years old with stage I squamous cell lung carcinoma.

Concerning this clone itself: At the DNA level, this CDR3 is encoded by other sequences in the same sample as well. The chain recombines TRBV11-2 with TRBJ1-2; a possible D gene is TRBD1 (5 bases). From germline, CDR1 is SGHAT and CDR2 FQNNGV. CDR3 length equals 14 residues. Trimming removed 1 base from V and 7 bases from J, with 13 bases in between. DNA for the CDR3: TGTGCCAGCAGCTTAGGGGCGGCAGGGAGTGGCTACACCTTC. This gives the protein CASSLGAAGSGYTF.

The rearrangement joins TRBV5-6 to TRBJ2-3; D unresolved. Between the trimmed V and J ends, which lost 4 bases and 1 base, there was a span of 13 bases. Germline V gene data show CDR1 as SGHDT and CDR2 as YYEEEE. This CDR3 comprises 15 residues. The CDR3 coding sequence is TGTGCCAGCAGCCCCGCTAGGGCGGGCACAGATACGCAGTATTTT. It is translated as CASSPARAGTDTQYF.

The rearrangement uses TRBV7-9 and TRBJ1-4; D is perhaps TRBD1 (5 bases). Between the trimmed V and J ends, which lost 6 bases and 5 bases, there was a span of 13 bases. Germline CDR1 SEHNR, CDR2 FQNEAQ (reference sequence). The CDR3 sequence is 14 residues long. Written as DNA, the CDR3 is TGTGCCAGCAGTCGAGGGGCGTTGAATGAAAAACTGTTTTTT. Its protein is CASSRGALNEKLFF.

The chain employs TRBV5-1 and TRBJ2-5, with 10 bases matching TRBD2. Germline assignment: CDR1 SGHRS and CDR2 YFSETQ. The CDR3 contains 16 residues. With V trimmed by 6 bases and J by 5 bases, 13 bases remained unmatched. CDR3 nucleotides: TGCGCCAGCACCATGGTACCTAGCGGGGGAGAGGAGACCCAGTACTTC. This gives the protein CASTMVPSGGEETQYF.

The chain uses TRBV4-2 and TRBJ2-1; 7 nucleotides agree with TRBD2. Trimming cost V 0 bases and J 15 bases; bases outside gene matches: 8. This CDR3 has 13 amino acids. CDR1 is LGHNA and CDR2 is YNFKEQ in the germline V gene. The CDR3 here is CASSQDGLRERFF. DNA for the CDR3: TGTGCCAGCAGCCAAGATGGTCTGCGGGAGAGGTTCTTC.

The J gene is TRBJ2-2, the V gene TRBV4-3; D possibly corresponds to TRBD2 (5 bases). Per germline, CDR1 LGHNA and CDR2 YSLEER. The CDR3 length is 17 residues. Trimming took off 0 bases at V and 2 bases at J, with 13 bases between the two ends. CDR3 in DNA: TGCGCCAGCAGCCAAGATCTGCCCCGGGGAAACACCGGGGAGCTGTTTTTT. Its protein is CASSQDLPRGNTGELFF.

This clone was detected once. The V and J genes are TRBV5-4 and TRBJ2-3, with D possibly matching TRBD1 (7 bases). The CDR3 runs to 14 residues. V was trimmed by 4 bases and J by 4 bases, leaving 13 bases between them. In germline, CDR1 is SGHNT, CDR2 YYREEE (reference sequence). CDR3 sequence (DNA): TGTGCCAGCAGCCCGGACAGGAGGGCAGATACGCAGTATTTT. It translates to CASSPDRRADTQYF.

This sequence joins TRBV19 and TRBJ2-7, with no clear D. The CDR3 runs to 11 residues. V lost 11 bases and J 5 bases, leaving 13 bases between the germline ends. Germline lookup yields CDR1 LNHDA and CDR2 SQIVND (reference sequence). The DNA of the CDR3 is TGTGCCGGCCGCTTATTCGACGAGCAGTACTTC. Translation gives CAGRLFDEQYF.

The gene calls are TRBV7-9 and TRBJ2-3; D is undetermined. V dropped 5 bases and J dropped 5 bases, with 14 bases sitting between them. Per the germline V gene, CDR1 is SEHNR and CDR2 is FQNEAQ (reference sequence). The CDR3 is made up of 14 amino acids. This CDR3 is CASSRRQVQDTQYF. Written as DNA, the CDR3 is TGTGCCAGCAGCCGGCGGCAGGTTCAAGATACGCAGTATTTT.

This clone appeared a few times. The V gene is TRBV6-5, the J gene TRBJ1-3, with D uncertain. The CDR3 spans 14 residues. Per the germline V gene, CDR1 is MNHEY and CDR2 is SVGAGI. The ends were cut back, 8 bases at V and 3 bases at J, with 14 bases in the middle. The CDR3 DNA is TGTGCCAGCCGACCTCGAGGGCTTGGAAACACCATATATTTT. Its translation: CASRPRGLGNTIYF.

This sequence joins TRBV2 and TRBJ1-2, with D tentatively TRBD1 (6 bases). Deletions cut 2 bases from V and 2 bases from J, with 9 bases between. The CDR3 is 14 residues long. Germline V gene sequence: CDR1 SNHLY, CDR2 FYNNEI. CDR3 nucleotides: TGTGCCAGCAGTGAACAAGGGGGGAACTATGGCTACACCTTC. This codes for CASSEQGGNYGYTF. The full variable domain, completed using reference TRBV2 and TRBJ1-2, is EPEVTQTPSHQVTQMGQEVILRCVPISNHLYFYWYRQILGQKVEFLVSFYNNEISEKSEIFDDQFSVERPDGSNFTLKIRSTKLEDSAMYFCASSEQGGNYGYTFGSGTRLTVV.

The chain employs TRBV19 and TRBJ1-5, with D possibly matching TRBD1 (6 bases). This CDR3 has 16 amino acids. V was shortened by 1 base and J by 3 bases, with 13 bases between the two germline ends. Germline loops: CDR1 LNHDA, CDR2 SQIVND (reference sequence). CDR3 DNA: TGTGCCAGTAGTATAGGCAAGGGGGTCTACAATCAGCCCCAGCATTTT. Translated: CASSIGKGVYNQPQHF.

The CDR3 region has the DNA TGCGCCAGCAGCCGACAGGGAGACTACGAGCAGTACTTC. Its translation is CASSRQGDYEQYF. The V call is TRBV4-1, the J call TRBJ2-7; 7 bases align to TRBD1. This CDR3 has 13 amino acids. V dropped 4 bases and J dropped 3; count of bases not matched to a gene: 3. Germline-derived CDR1 and CDR2 are MGHRA and YSYEKL.

This clone appeared once. J is TRBJ2-1 and V is TRBV7-3; TRBD1 matches 9 bases. Germline V gene data show CDR1 as SGHTA and CDR2 as FQGTGA. The CDR3 has 16 residues. Unmatched junction bases numbered 7, after V lost 1 base and J lost 6 bases. In nucleotides, the CDR3 is TGTGCCAGCAGCTTAAAATCGGGACAGGGAGTCAATGAGCAGTTCTTC. Translation gives CASSLKSGQGVNEQFF.

J is TRBJ1-2 and V is TRBV5-4, with D perhaps matching TRBD1 (5 bases). The germline V gene encodes CDR1 SGHNT and CDR2 YYREEE (reference sequence). The CDR3 has 13 residues. V lost 3 bases to trimming and J lost 4 bases, with 10 bases between them. The CDR3 DNA reads as TGTGCCAGCAGCTCGACAGCCACCTATGGCTACACCTTC. Residues: CASSSTATYGYTF. The variable domain in full, completed from reference TRBV5-4 and TRBJ1-2, reads ETGVTQSPTHLIKTRGQQVTLRCSSQSGHNTVSWYQQALGQGPQFIFQYYREEENGRGNFPPRFSGLQFPNYSSELNVNALELDDSALYLCASSSTATYGYTFGSGTRLTVV.

The rearrangement links TRBV9 to TRBJ2-7, with D unresolved. CDR1 SGDLS and CDR2 YYNGEE come from the germline V gene. The CDR3 sequence is 15 residues long. Trimming took off 0 bases at V and 4 bases at J, with 14 bases between the two ends. The CDR3 DNA reads TGTGCCAGCAGCGTAGAAAGGGTTGGCCGGTACGAGCAGTACTTC. Its translation is CASSVERVGRYEQYF.

The CDR3 nucleotides read TGCGCCAGCAGCGCACAGGGGGCTCACTATGGCTACACCTTC. This translates into CASSAQGAHYGYTF. This chain links TRBV5-1 with TRBJ1-2, with 9 bases lining up with TRBD1. Looked up from germline, CDR1 is SGHRS and CDR2 is YFSETQ. V lost 4 bases, J lost 3 bases, and 4 bases stayed unmatched. The CDR3 sequence is 14 residues long.

The chain links TRBV29-1 to TRBJ2-3, with D possibly being TRBD1 (5 bases). V was pared by 4 bases and J by 3 bases, with 8 bases between. In germline, CDR1 is SQVTM, CDR2 ANQGSEA. This CDR3 is 12 amino acids long. CDR3 DNA sequence: TGCAGCGTTGGGCAGGGTACAGATACGCAGTATTTT. Its translation is CSVGQGTDTQYF.